The 20 T cell receptor beta chains below come from one sample, sequenced in a study of shared clonotypes between healthy human individuals. Data came from immunoSEQ multiplex PCR; TCRdb stores just in-frame clones and leaves some out. In the table there are 2 million to 2.5 million clones, 95% of which are singletons. The specimen sequenced was naive CD4+ T cells sorted from blood. Specified subset: CD45RA+ positively selected. These receptors originate from a man aged 18 to 29 in good health.

The count of this clone is one. The chain recombines TRBV7-2 with TRBJ2-7; D is undetermined. CDR3 length equals 11 residues. Germline values: CDR1 SGHTA, CDR2 FQGNSA. V shed 7 bases and J shed 4 bases, with 8 bases lying between them. CDR3: CASTRSYEQYF. The CDR3 DNA follows: TGTGCCAGCACCAGGAGTTACGAGCAGTACTTC.

Notes on this clone: It may be a read error: a sequence one base away is much more abundant. The chain uses TRBV9 and TRBJ1-4, with 8 nucleotides matching TRBD1. CDR1 is SGDLS, CDR2 YYNGEE, per germline. This CDR3 is built from 17 residues. The CDR3 DNA sequence: TGTGCCAGCAGCGTAGAAGGGACAGGATCAACTAATGAAAAACTGGTTTTT. Encoded protein: CASSVEGTGSTNEKLVF.

As to this clone: The sample contains more than one DNA sequence encoding this CDR3. The J gene is TRBJ2-2, the V gene TRBV5-6; D gene ambiguous. CDR3 length: 13 residues. Germline V gene sequence: CDR1 SGHDT, CDR2 YYEEEE. V was cut by 3 bases and J by 4 bases, with 7 bases left in between. The CDR3, as DNA: TGTGCCAGCAGCTCCTTGTCCACCGGGGAGCTGTTTTTT. This gives the protein CASSSLSTGELFF.

The J gene is TRBJ2-5, the V gene TRBV2; 8 bases match TRBD2. Germline V gene sequence: CDR1 SNHLY, CDR2 FYNNEI. This CDR3 region has 14 residues. The junction had 9 bases not matched to a gene; V was cut back by 8 bases and J by 4 bases. The CDR3: CASLQGSGVETQYF. The CDR3, as DNA: TGTGCCAGCCTACAGGGTAGCGGGGTAGAGACCCAGTACTTC.

The chain recombines TRBV28 with TRBJ2-7; 7 bases fit TRBD1. Germline loops: CDR1 MDHEN, CDR2 SYDVKM. Unmatched junction bases numbered 6, after V lost 4 bases and J lost 3 bases. The CDR3 covers 14 residues. CDR3 residues: CASSYRDSGYEQYF. CDR3 nucleotides: TGTGCCAGCAGTTACCGGGACAGCGGCTACGAGCAGTACTTC. Combining the CDR3 with reference TRBV28 and TRBJ2-7 gives the whole variable domain DVKVTQSSRYLVKRTGEKVFLECVQDMDHENMFWYRQDPGLGLRLIYFSYDVKMKEKGDIPEGYSVSREKKERFSLILESASTNQTSMYLCASSYRDSGYEQYFGPGTRLTVT.

V gene TRBV28 combines with J gene TRBJ1-4; D possibly corresponds to TRBD1 (5 bases). CDR1 and CDR2 (germline): MDHEN, SYDVKM. The CDR3 totals 15 residues. Deletions cut 3 bases from V and 4 bases from J, with 12 bases between. In DNA form, the CDR3 reads TGTGCCAGCAGTTTTGGCGGGACCGGTAATGAAAAACTGTTTTTT. This sequence encodes CASSFGGTGNEKLFF.

The rearrangement uses TRBV5-6 and TRBJ2-3; D is possibly TRBD2 (7 bases). V lost 3 bases and J lost 3, with 14 bases in between. Per the germline V gene, CDR1 is SGHDT and CDR2 is YYEEEE. This CDR3 has 15 residues. The CDR3 protein is CASSSLGGATDTQYF. Here the CDR3 DNA reads TGTGCCAGCAGCTCCTTAGGGGGGGCTACAGATACGCAGTATTTT.

The CDR3 reads CASSSGDTQYF. DNA for the CDR3: TGTGCCAGCAGCTCAGGCGATACGCAGTATTTT. This chain uses TRBV5-6 with TRBJ2-3, with D unresolved. Trimming took off 3 bases at V and 6 bases at J, with 5 bases between the two ends. CDR3 length: 11 amino acids. Germline V gene sequence: CDR1 SGHDT, CDR2 YYEEEE.

This chain connects TRBV12-5 to TRBJ1-2; 11 bases line up with TRBD1. CDR1 is LGHNT and CDR2 is FRNRAP in the germline V gene. The trim removed 5 bases at V and 7 bases at J, leaving 9 bases unmatched. The CDR3 runs to 15 residues. CDR3 amino acids: CASGPTGTGGLGYTF. CDR3 nucleotide sequence: TGTGCTAGTGGTCCGACCGGGACAGGGGGACTTGGCTACACCTTC. The variable domain in full, with the rest retrieved from reference TRBV12-5 and TRBJ1-2, is DARVTQTPRHKVTEMGQEVTMRCQPILGHNTVFWYRQTMMQGLELLAYFRNRAPLDDSGMPKDRFSAEMPDATLATLKIQPSEPRDSAVYFCASGPTGTGGLGYTFGSGTRLTVV.

Of note for this clone: Other DNA sequences in the sample encode the same CDR3. The chain links TRBV18 to TRBJ2-5; no clear D gene. V was cut by 0 bases and J by 5 bases, with 10 bases left in between. The CDR3 sequence is 14 residues long. Germline V gene lookup returns CDR1 KGHSH and CDR2 LQKENI. Here the CDR3 reads CASSPPTLRETQYF. DNA for the CDR3: TGTGCCAGCTCACCACCCACCCTCCGGGAGACCCAGTACTTC.

This chain links TRBV4-1 with TRBJ1-4, with D unclear. Looked up from germline, CDR1 is MGHRA and CDR2 is YSYEKL. The CDR3 is made up of 16 amino acids. V was cut by 0 bases and J by 2 bases, with 10 bases left in between. CDR3 bases: TGCGCCAGCAGCCAAGAATCGGTGGCGACTAATGAAAAACTGTTTTTT. Translated, it gives CASSQESVATNEKLFF.

J is TRBJ2-2 and V is TRBV30; D gene unclear. V dropped 0 bases and J dropped 5 bases, with 13 bases sitting between them. Germline CDR1 and CDR2: GTSNPN and SVGIG (reference sequence). This CDR3 region has 15 residues. CDR3 loop: CAWSVSLIVTGELFF. The CDR3 coding sequence is TGTGCCTGGAGTGTTTCCCTTATAGTAACCGGGGAGCTGTTTTTT.

The chain combines TRBV7-2 with TRBJ2-7; the D gene is possibly TRBD2 (5 bases). This CDR3 is 16 amino acids long. In germline, CDR1 is SGHTA, CDR2 FQGNSA. V lost 5 bases to trimming and J lost 0 bases, with 17 bases between them. The CDR3 region has the DNA TGTGCCAGCAGCACTTATTCGGGGATCAGCTCCTACGAGCAGTACTTC. This gives the protein CASSTYSGISSYEQYF.

The genes are TRBV5-4 and TRBJ1-1; no clear D. The CDR3 totals 16 residues. Germline V gives CDR1 SGHNT, CDR2 YYREEE (reference sequence). V lost 4 bases and J 5 bases, leaving 21 bases between the germline ends. CDR3: CASSPTTGLLVTEAFF. The CDR3 bases are TGTGCCAGCAGCCCTACGACGGGCCTGTTGGTTACTGAAGCTTTCTTT.

This clone was picked up a small number of times. The rearrangement joins TRBV6-5 to TRBJ2-3, with 7 positions matching TRBD1. Germline V gene data show CDR1 as MNHEY and CDR2 as SVGAGI. The V and J ends lost 6 bases and 2 bases, in that order; junction bases with no gene match: 8. The CDR3 is made up of 15 amino acids. The DNA of the CDR3 is TGTGCCAGCAGGGACGACAGGGCCCCCACAGATACGCAGTATTTT. Its protein is CASRDDRAPTDTQYF.

The J gene is TRBJ1-1, the V gene TRBV10-1, with D uncertain. Trimming stripped 2 bases from V and 0 bases from J, with 7 bases between. This CDR3 contains 14 residues. Germline values: CDR1 WNHNN, CDR2 SYGVQD (reference sequence). The CDR3 bases are TGCGCCAGCAGTGAGGCGACGGTGAACACTGAAGCTTTCTTT. Translation gives CASSEATVNTEAFF.

As to this clone: Different DNA sequences within this sample yield the same CDR3. The chain combines TRBV5-1 with TRBJ2-7; TRBD2 aligns across 8 bases. This CDR3 is 14 amino acids long. Trimming took 1 base from V and 4 from J; bases not matched to a gene: 4. The V gene's germline CDR1 is SGHRS and CDR2 YFSETQ. The CDR3 DNA reads as TGCGCCAGCAGCTTGACTAGCGGTAGTTACGAGCAGTACTTC. This encodes CASSLTSGSYEQYF. Using reference TRBV5-1 and TRBJ2-7 for the parts outside the CDR3, the full variable domain is KAGVTQTPRYLIKTRGQQVTLSCSPISGHRSVSWYQQTPGQGLQFLFEYFSETQRNKGNFPGRFSGRQFSNSRSEMNVSTLELGDSALYLCASSLTSGSYEQYFGPGTRLTVT.

The chain links TRBV7-8 to TRBJ1-1; 7 bases align to TRBD1. The length of the CDR3 is 15 residues. Germline CDR1 and CDR2: SGHVS and FQNEAQ. V was pared by 4 bases and J by 2 bases, with 7 bases of the junction left unmatched. CDR3 sequence reads: CASSYDRVRNTEAFF. DNA for the CDR3: TGTGCCAGCAGCTACGACAGGGTTCGAAACACTGAAGCTTTCTTT.

The rearrangement joins TRBV2 to TRBJ2-6, with TRBD1 as a possible D gene (5 bases). Germline V lookup: CDR1 SNHLY, CDR2 FYNNEI. Trimming took 6 bases from V and 0 from J, leaving 9 bases between them. The CDR3 has 15 residues. CDR3 DNA: TGTGCCAGCAGACAGGAACGCTCTGGGGCCAACGTCCTGACTTTC. It is translated as CASRQERSGANVLTF.

About this clone itself: This same CDR3 is encoded by further DNA sequences in the sample. The DNA of the CDR3 is TGTGCCAGCAGCTCCGGACTAGCGGGGGAGACCCAGTACTTC. Translated, it gives CASSSGLAGETQYF. V usage is TRBV7-2 and J usage is TRBJ2-5; 12 nucleotides align to TRBD2. V was clipped by 4 bases and J by 5 bases; unmatched bases: 2. The CDR3 extends over 14 amino acids. Germline CDR1 reads SGHTA; CDR2 reads FQGNSA. Full variable domain (missing parts from reference TRBV7-2 and TRBJ2-5): GAGVSQSPSNKVTEKGKDVELRCDPISGHTALYWYRQSLGQGLEFLIYFQGNSAPDKSGLPSDRFSAERTGGSVSTLTIQRTQQEDSAVYLCASSSGLAGETQYFGPGTRLLVL.